The 23 T cell receptor beta chains listed next were all sequenced from one sample in a study of blood T cell repertoires in COVID-19. Generated by immunoSEQ multiplex PCR, the TCRdb table keeps only in-frame clones and is missing some. This sample has 130,000 to 150,000 clones, with roughly 90% found just once. The sequencing input was peripheral blood. The source of these receptors is a human donor in a cohort sampled during active COVID-19.

This chain uses TRBV5-1 with TRBJ1-3; D remains unclear. This CDR3 is built from 15 residues. The V end lost 0 bases, the J end lost 4 bases, and 11 bases lay between the germline ends. CDR1 and CDR2 from the germline V gene are SGHRS and YFSETQ. The CDR3 here is CASSLAPGRGNTIYF. The DNA of the CDR3 is TGCGCCAGCAGCTTGGCTCCAGGCCGCGGAAACACCATATATTTT. Variable domain in full (rest from reference TRBV5-1 and TRBJ1-3): KAGVTQTPRYLIKTRGQQVTLSCSPISGHRSVSWYQQTPGQGLQFLFEYFSETQRNKGNFPGRFSGRQFSNSRSEMNVSTLELGDSALYLCASSLAPGRGNTIYFGEGSWLTVV.

The rearrangement joins TRBV5-6 to TRBJ1-1; D may be TRBD1 (5 bases). The CDR3 contains 16 residues. V was clipped by 1 base and J by 0 bases, with 13 bases between them. Germline V CDR1 and CDR2: SGHDT, YYEEEE. This CDR3 reads CASSLWEGLMNTEAFF. DNA of the CDR3: TGTGCCAGCAGCTTGTGGGAGGGACTCATGAACACTGAAGCTTTCTTT.

As concerns this clone: This specimen includes other DNA sequences encoding the same CDR3. This chain links TRBV18 with TRBJ1-1; TRBD1 might be the D (6 bases). V lost 3 bases, J lost 2 bases, and 10 bases lay in between. CDR3 length: 14 amino acids. Germline CDR1 reads KGHSH; CDR2 reads LQKENI. For the CDR3, the DNA is TGTGCCAGCTCACCGCAGGGGCCCAACACTGAAGCTTTCTTT. It is translated as CASSPQGPNTEAFF.

This sequence joins TRBV18 and TRBJ2-1, with 9 bases matching TRBD1. The V gene's germline CDR1 is KGHSH and CDR2 LQKENI. The ends lost 5 bases at V and 4 bases at J; junction bases unmatched: 6. The CDR3 has 15 amino acids. As DNA, the CDR3 is TGTGCCAGCTCAAGCCGGACAGGGGATTACAATGAGCAGTTCTTC. Protein: CASSSRTGDYNEQFF.

In this sample, this clone turned up once. The chain carries TRBV7-9 and TRBJ2-2; 11 bases map to TRBD2. The ends lost 5 bases at V and 0 bases at J; junction bases unmatched: 5. Germline V lookup: CDR1 SEHNR, CDR2 FQNEAQ (reference sequence). The CDR3 runs 17 residues. The DNA of the CDR3 is TGTGCCAGCAGCCCGACTAGCGGGGCAACGAACACCGGGGAGCTGTTTTTT. Its translation is CASSPTSGATNTGELFF.

The chain couples TRBV5-1 to TRBJ2-7; 7 bases map to TRBD1. Germline assignment: CDR1 SGHRS and CDR2 YFSETQ. V was clipped by 3 bases and J by 3 bases; unmatched bases: 15. The CDR3 runs 17 residues. The CDR3 bases are TGCGCCAGCAGCTATTCCGGGACAGCCACGTCAGTCTACGAGCAGTACTTC. Translating gives CASSYSGTATSVYEQYF.

The chain joins TRBV3-1 (or the pseudogene TRBV3-2) to TRBJ2-1; TRBD1 agrees at 11 bases. Germline CDR1 LGHDT, CDR2 YNNKEL (reference sequence). V gave up 0 bases and J gave up 8 bases; unmatched junction bases: 9. The CDR3 length is 17 residues. The CDR3 protein is CASSQDDRDRGSYEQFF. The CDR3 bases are TGTGCCAGCAGCCAAGATGACCGGGACAGGGGGTCATATGAGCAGTTCTTC.

The rearrangement joins TRBV6-6 to TRBJ1-2; 7 bases are a match to TRBD1. CDR1 is MNHNY and CDR2 is SVGAGI in the germline V gene (reference sequence). The ends lost 6 bases at V and 4 bases at J; junction bases unmatched: 8. The CDR3 has 14 amino acids. The CDR3 DNA is TGTGCCAGCAGCCCGGGCGCAGGGGGCTATGGCTACACCTTC. Encoded protein: CASSPGAGGYGYTF.

V gene TRBV15 combines with J gene TRBJ2-1; 14 bases fit TRBD2. V shed 3 bases and J 9 bases; nucleotides not matched to a gene: 4. This CDR3 is built from 15 residues. The V gene's germline CDR1 is LNHNV and CDR2 YYDKDF (reference sequence). The CDR3 DNA sequence: TGTGCCACCAGCAGGGGGACTAGCGGGAGTCCTGAGCAGTTCTTC. Translated, it gives CATSRGTSGSPEQFF.

In this sample, this clone turned up once. This sequence joins TRBV15 and TRBJ2-3; the D is unclear. The CDR3 contains 13 residues. Germline V gene lookup returns CDR1 LNHNV and CDR2 YYDKDF (reference sequence). The V and J ends lost 0 bases and 6 bases respectively, with 7 bases between them. The CDR3 bases are TGTGCCACCAGCAGAGACGGTGTGGATACGCAGTATTTT. Its translation is CATSRDGVDTQYF.

This chain uses TRBV4-3 with TRBJ1-6; D is unclear. This CDR3 is 16 amino acids long. Germline V gives CDR1 LGHNA, CDR2 YSLEER. With 0 bases removed from V and 9 bases from J, the gap between germline ends came to 15 bases. The CDR3 bases are TGCGCCAGCAGCCAAGAAGTGACCTATCGGGTTTCACCCCTCCACTTT. Translated, it gives CASSQEVTYRVSPLHF.

CDR3 DNA sequence: TGTGCCAGCAGTATTAGCGGGGGCACCTACGAGCAGTACTTC. Its protein is CASSISGGTYEQYF. The chain links TRBV27 to TRBJ2-7, with 9 bases matching TRBD2. CDR1 MNHEY and CDR2 SMNVEV come from the germline V gene (reference sequence). The CDR3 contains 14 residues. With 5 bases clipped from V and 2 bases from J, the junction kept 4 bases outside the gene matches.

This chain links TRBV2 with TRBJ2-7, with TRBD1 identical over 7 bases. CDR1 is SNHLY and CDR2 is FYNNEI in the germline V gene. The ends lost 6 bases at V and 2 bases at J; junction bases unmatched: 4. This CDR3 spans 13 amino acids. CDR3 DNA: TGTGCCAGCAGGGGGACAGCGGCCTACGAGCAGTACTTC. Residues: CASRGTAAYEQYF.

The V gene is TRBV7-2, the J gene TRBJ1-1; TRBD1 aligns across 7 bases. CDR3 length equals 13 residues. CDR1 is SGHTA and CDR2 is FQGNSA in the germline V gene. J gave up 0 bases and V 6 bases, and 1 base lay outside the gene matches. In nucleotides, the CDR3 is TGTGCCAGCAGTGACAGGGTGAACACTGAAGCTTTCTTT. Its protein is CASSDRVNTEAFF.

The rearrangement joins TRBV7-2 to TRBJ2-3, with 9 bases matching TRBD2. V gave up 4 bases and J gave up 5 bases; unmatched junction bases: 7. Germline CDR1 and CDR2: SGHTA and FQGNSA. This CDR3 has 15 amino acids. CDR3: CASSSTAGGQDTQYF. The CDR3 DNA is TGTGCCAGCAGCTCAACGGCGGGGGGGCAAGATACGCAGTATTTT. Looking up the rest from reference TRBV7-2 and TRBJ2-3 gives the full variable domain: GAGVSQSPSNKVTEKGKDVELRCDPISGHTALYWYRQSLGQGLEFLIYFQGNSAPDKSGLPSDRFSAERTGGSVSTLTIQRTQQEDSAVYLCASSSTAGGQDTQYFGPGTRLTVL.

V usage is TRBV19 and J usage is TRBJ2-6; 11 bases are a match to TRBD1. The CDR3 runs to 19 residues. Germline assignment: CDR1 LNHDA and CDR2 SQIVND (reference sequence). After removal of 5 bases from V and 0 bases from J, the junction contained 9 bases not matched to a gene. CDR3 protein: CASSFMYGTGGSGANVLTF. Here the CDR3 DNA reads TGTGCCAGTAGTTTTATGTATGGGACAGGGGGCTCTGGGGCCAACGTCCTGACTTTC.

V usage is TRBV7-2 and J usage is TRBJ1-1, with D possibly TRBD1 on 6 matching bases. CDR3 length: 15 amino acids. Trimming cost V 5 bases and J 1 base, with 14 bases left between them. Germline CDR1 SGHTA, CDR2 FQGNSA. The CDR3 DNA reads as TGTGCCAGCAGCCAGAGGGGGAGTTGGAACACTGAAGCTTTCTTT. Translation gives CASSQRGSWNTEAFF. Full variable domain (missing parts from reference TRBV7-2 and TRBJ1-1): GAGVSQSPSNKVTEKGKDVELRCDPISGHTALYWYRQSLGQGLEFLIYFQGNSAPDKSGLPSDRFSAERTGGSVSTLTIQRTQQEDSAVYLCASSQRGSWNTEAFFGQGTRLTVV.

The CDR3 DNA reads TGTGCCACCAGCAGGGAACAGGTTGGGAATTCACCCCTCCACTTT. This sequence encodes CATSREQVGNSPLHF. This chain connects TRBV15 to TRBJ1-6; perhaps TRBD1 as D (5 bases). Between the trimmed V and J ends, which lost 3 bases and 7 bases, there was a span of 13 bases. CDR3 length equals 15 residues. The germline CDR1 and CDR2 sequences are LNHNV and YYDKDF (reference sequence).

The V call is TRBV18, the J call TRBJ2-7; 7 nucleotides agree with TRBD2. CDR3 length: 15 amino acids. V shed 3 bases and J 5 bases; nucleotides not matched to a gene: 10. CDR1 and CDR2 from the germline V gene are KGHSH and LQKENI. This CDR3 reads CASSPARAGTDEQYF. The CDR3 DNA reads as TGTGCCAGCTCACCGGCTAGAGCGGGAACCGACGAGCAGTACTTC.

The DNA of the CDR3 is TGTGCCAGCAGTCAACAGACAGGGGGCAATCAGCCCCAGCATTTT. Translated: CASSQQTGGNQPQHF. The V call is TRBV6-5, the J call TRBJ1-5; 8 nucleotides line up with TRBD1. Germline V gene sequence: CDR1 MNHEY, CDR2 SVGAGI. V trimming: 5 bases; J trimming: 2 bases; junction bases outside the gene matches: 5. The CDR3 is 15 residues long.

This chain links TRBV14 with TRBJ1-2; 9 nucleotides match TRBD1. V gave up 1 base and J gave up 6 bases; unmatched junction bases: 3. The CDR3 consists of 14 residues. CDR1 is SGHDN and CDR2 is FVKESK in the germline V gene. For the CDR3, the DNA is TGTGCCAGCAGCCAAGTGCGGACAGGGGATGGCTACACCTTC. The encoded protein is CASSQVRTGDGYTF. The whole variable domain, filled in from reference TRBV14 and TRBJ1-2, reads EAGVTQFPSHSVIEKGQTVTLRCDPISGHDNLYWYRRVMGKEIKFLLHFVKESKQDESGMPNNRFLAERTGGTYSTLKVQPAELEDSGVYFCASSQVRTGDGYTFGSGTRLTVV.

The chain has TRBV10-3 and TRBJ2-7; D gene ambiguous. The CDR3 is made up of 15 amino acids. The V end lost 0 bases, the J end lost 2 bases, and 11 bases lay between the germline ends. Germline V gene data show CDR1 as ENHRY and CDR2 as SYGVKD. This chain's CDR3 is CAISESGRITYEQYF. DNA for the CDR3: TGTGCCATCAGTGAGTCGGGCAGAATCACCTACGAGCAGTACTTC.

V is TRBV6-4 and J is TRBJ2-4; 8 nucleotides match TRBD2. Per the germline V gene, CDR1 is MRHNA and CDR2 is SNTAGT. The junction had 9 bases not matched to a gene; V was cut back by 8 bases and J by 3 bases. The CDR3 is made up of 15 amino acids. The CDR3 DNA is TGTGCCAGCGTACCACTAGCGGTGGGCAAAAACATTCAGTACTTC. This sequence encodes CASVPLAVGKNIQYF.